This T cell receptor beta chain stems from a study of cytomegalovirus exposure and HLA in healthy donors. Study results and caveats: Subsequent analysis showed first-cohort TCR clusters tending to co-occur in about 110 validation repertoires. The authors enumerated 150 to 200 TCR beta chains as linked to cytomegalovirus.

Concerning this clone itself: No antigen is known for it.

Repertoires were generated with immunoSEQ multiplex PCR, while TCRdb's copy carries only in-frame clones and drops some. The table records around 300,000 clones, approximately 88% of them present only once. This TCR derives from a woman younger than 30 in good health and CMV-seronegative. The specimen was PBMCs.

The CDR3 sequence: CASRRLAGADTQYF. The CDR3 nucleotides read TGTGCCAGCAGGAGGCTAGCGGGAGCAGATACGCAGTATTTT. The rearrangement joins TRBV2 to TRBJ2-3, with 10 positions matching TRBD2. V shed 6 bases, J shed 4 bases, and the junction held 4 bases outside the gene matches. The CDR3 totals 14 residues. CDR1 and CDR2 (germline): SNHLY, FYNNEI.